The source of this T cell receptor beta chain is a study of T-cell reconstitution after alpha-beta-depleted transplantation in children. Findings and limits, study-wide: Newly produced T cells mostly provided counts and TCRbeta diversity after one year, as hyperexpanded clones declined.

Molecular barcoding with unique molecular identifiers was used for the TCRbeta library. Each CDR3 protein is one row after TCRdb ran MiXCR on the PCR reads. The sample has a few hundred thousand distinct CDR3 sequences, 9.5% to 13% seen once. This clonotype was seen repeatedly, ten times or more. Its specificity is unknown. Sequencing was performed on PBMCs, taken before TCRalphabeta/CD19-depleted stem cell transplant. The receptor's source is a child younger than two with acute myeloid leukemia, due to receive a stem cell transplant.

CDR3 protein: CASSWTNYEQYF. CDR3 bases: TGTGCCAGCAGTTGGACAAACTACGAGCAGTACTTC. J is TRBJ2-7 and V is TRBV12-3 or TRBV12-4, with D maybe TRBD1 (5 bases). The V end was cut by 4 bases, the J end by 3 bases, with 7 bases between. CDR3 size: 12 residues.